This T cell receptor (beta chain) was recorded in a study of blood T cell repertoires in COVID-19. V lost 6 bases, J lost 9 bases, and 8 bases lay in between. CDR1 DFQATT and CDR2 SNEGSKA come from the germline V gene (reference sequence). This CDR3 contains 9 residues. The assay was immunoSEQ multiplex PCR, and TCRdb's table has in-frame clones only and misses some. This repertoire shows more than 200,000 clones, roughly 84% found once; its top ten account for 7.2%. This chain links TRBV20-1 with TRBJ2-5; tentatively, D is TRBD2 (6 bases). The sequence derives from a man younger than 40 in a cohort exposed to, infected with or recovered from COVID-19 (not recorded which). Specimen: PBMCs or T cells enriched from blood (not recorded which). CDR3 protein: CSATSPQYF. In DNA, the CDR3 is TGCAGTGCAACTAGCCCCCAGTACTTC.